The rows below give T cell receptor beta chains drawn from one sample of a study of shared clonotypes between healthy human individuals. Generated by immunoSEQ multiplex PCR, the TCRdb table keeps only in-frame clones and is missing some. In the table there are about 690,000 clones, 90% of which are singletons. The material sequenced was memory CD8+ T cells from PBMCs. These receptors were collected from a man aged 18 to 30 in good health. Some clones in this sample may be carry-over from other donors' samples. Both conserved end residues are part of each CDR3. The order of the fields is V gene, J gene, CDR3 protein.

v_gene: TRBV9; j_gene: TRBJ1-1; CDR3aa: CASSSEMGFAFF
v_gene: TRBV19; j_gene: TRBJ2-7; CDR3aa: CASSTYPRAHSYEQYF
v_gene: TRBV12-1; j_gene: TRBJ2-7; CDR3aa: CASSLMSGSVTYEQYF
v_gene: TRBV4-2; j_gene: TRBJ2-1; CDR3aa: CASSPGLAGYNEQFF
v_gene: TRBV9; j_gene: TRBJ2-7; CDR3aa: CASSVTPAGVLYEQYF
v_gene: TRBV19; j_gene: TRBJ1-1; CDR3aa: CASSKGSTEAFF
v_gene: TRBV10-2; j_gene: TRBJ2-1; CDR3aa: CASSEQRGFNEQFF
v_gene: TRBV6-1; j_gene: TRBJ1-6; CDR3aa: CASSEWESSPLHF
v_gene: TRBV4-2; j_gene: TRBJ2-5; CDR3aa: CASSQADGVPGQETQYF
v_gene: TRBV4-1; j_gene: TRBJ2-1; CDR3aa: CASSQVGPRSDEQFF